Below are 18 T cell receptor beta chains sequenced from a single sample in a study of Ad26.COV2.S vaccination and SARS-CoV-2 variants. The repertoire was sequenced with immunoSEQ multiplex PCR; TCRdb's copy has only in-frame clones and lacks some. Of hundreds of thousands of clones in the sample, roughly 90% are singletons; the top ten hold approximately 1.7%. This sample's treatment: about 20 received Ad26.COV2.S at low or high dose, single or two shots; 5 received placebo; per-sample allocation not given. Sampling was done on day 63 after the first vaccine or placebo injection. Sequenced material: peripheral blood, taken in a trial of Ad26.COV2.S vaccine versus placebo. The receptor source for this set is a person between 18 and 65 years old who received the Ad26.COV2.S COVID-19 vaccine or a placebo.

The V call is TRBV4-3, the J call TRBJ2-7; TRBD2 matches 8 bases. V shed 0 bases and J 2 bases; nucleotides not matched to a gene: 6. The CDR3 spans 16 residues. CDR1 is LGHNA and CDR2 is YSLEER in the germline V gene. The CDR3 loop is CASSQESGGSAYEQYF. The CDR3 DNA sequence: TGCGCCAGCAGCCAAGAGTCGGGGGGGTCGGCCTACGAGCAGTACTTC.

DNA for the CDR3: TGCGCCAGCAGCCAAAGACTAGTCGTTCGGGGAAGTGAGCAGTTCTTC. Translation: CASSQRLVVRGSEQFF. V usage is TRBV4-3 and J usage is TRBJ2-1; possibly TRBD2 for D (6 bases). The CDR3 length is 16 residues. Looked up from germline, CDR1 is LGHNA and CDR2 is YSLEER. V lost 2 bases to trimming and J lost 9 bases, with 20 bases between them.

The chain recombines TRBV6-4 with TRBJ2-4; weak D call: TRBD1 (5 bases). CDR1 is MRHNA, CDR2 SNTAGT, per germline. The CDR3 runs to 13 residues. The V end was cut by 2 bases, the J end by 7 bases, with 9 bases between. The CDR3 coding sequence is TGTGCCAGCAGTGACGGGGCTTCCAACATTCAGTACTTC. Translated, it gives CASSDGASNIQYF.

V is TRBV7-9 and J is TRBJ2-5; 10 nucleotides agree with TRBD2. Losses at the gene ends were 7 bases for V and 3 bases for J; bases not matched to a gene: 20. This CDR3 region has 19 residues. Germline CDR1 SEHNR, CDR2 FQNEAQ (reference sequence). DNA of the CDR3: TGTGCCAGCACCTACCCCCCCCGACTAGCGGGCAAGTCGGAAGAGACCCAGTACTTC. It codes for CASTYPPRLAGKSEETQYF.

This chain joins TRBV2 and TRBJ1-2; 9 bases fit TRBD1. The CDR3 has 15 residues. Germline values: CDR1 SNHLY, CDR2 FYNNEI. Trimming removed 6 bases from V and 4 bases from J; junction bases left unmatched: 9. The CDR3 reads CASSSDRGDLYGYTF. The CDR3 nucleotides read TGTGCCAGCAGCTCCGACAGGGGGGACCTCTATGGCTACACCTTC.

The rearrangement uses TRBV28 and TRBJ2-7, with 9 positions matching TRBD1. Germline V gene data show CDR1 as MDHEN and CDR2 as SYDVKM. V trimming: 9 bases; J trimming: 4 bases; junction bases outside the gene matches: 7. The CDR3 is 13 residues long. The CDR3 loop reads CASSDRGLYEQYF. The CDR3 coding sequence is TGTGCCAGTTCGGACAGGGGACTTTACGAGCAGTACTTC.

This clone was seen more than once but under ten times. J is TRBJ1-5 and V is TRBV27, with D perhaps matching TRBD1 (6 bases). CDR1 MNHEY and CDR2 SMNVEV come from the germline V gene (reference sequence). Trimming took off 6 bases at V and 2 bases at J, with 14 bases between the two ends. The CDR3 is 15 residues long. The CDR3 loop reads CASRSSGARNQPQHF. The CDR3, as DNA: TGTGCCAGCAGGAGTTCGGGGGCTCGCAATCAGCCCCAGCATTTT.

The V call is TRBV7-8, the J call TRBJ1-1; D is uncertain. The germline CDR1 and CDR2 sequences are SGHVS and FQNEAQ. Between the trimmed V and J ends, which lost 0 bases and 2 bases, there was a span of 19 bases. The CDR3 is 18 amino acids. The CDR3 protein is CASSLARVGTNVNTEAFF. The CDR3 region has the DNA TGTGCCAGCAGCTTAGCTCGCGTAGGAACCAATGTAAACACTGAAGCTTTCTTT.

This chain joins TRBV4-3 and TRBJ2-5; maybe TRBD1 (5 bases). Germline-derived CDR1 and CDR2 are LGHNA and YSLEER. The CDR3 sequence is 14 residues long. The V and J ends lost 2 bases and 5 bases respectively, with 12 bases between them. The CDR3 bases are TGCGCCAGCAGCCAAAACGCAGGGTTGGAGACCCAGTACTTC. This encodes CASSQNAGLETQYF.

The V call is TRBV2, the J call TRBJ2-3; 12 bases fit TRBD2. Germline V gives CDR1 SNHLY, CDR2 FYNNEI. This CDR3 has 16 amino acids. The J segment lost 0 bases and the V segment lost 6 bases, leaving 4 bases of the junction unmatched. CDR3 sequence (DNA): TGTGCCAGCAGACTAGCGGGGGGTCCCAGCACAGATACGCAGTATTTT. This codes for CASRLAGGPSTDTQYF.

V gene TRBV7-2 combines with J gene TRBJ2-5; 9 nucleotides line up with TRBD1. V gave up 5 bases and J gave up 1 base; unmatched junction bases: 2. This CDR3 comprises 14 residues. Germline assignment: CDR1 SGHTA and CDR2 FQGNSA. Written as DNA, the CDR3 is TGTGCCAGCAGCATGGACAGGGGCCAAGAGACCCAGTACTTC. Its protein is CASSMDRGQETQYF.

The chain uses TRBV19 and TRBJ1-5; D is ambiguous. From germline, CDR1 is LNHDA and CDR2 SQIVND (reference sequence). The V end was cut by 10 bases, the J end by 4 bases, with 14 bases between. The CDR3 is made up of 13 amino acids. The CDR3 is CATASGVNQPQHF. Here the CDR3 DNA reads TGTGCCACTGCGTCGGGAGTGAATCAGCCCCAGCATTTT.

This rearrangement joins TRBV10-2 to TRBJ2-7; perhaps TRBD2 as D (5 bases). The germline gives CDR1 WSHSY, CDR2 SAAADI. With 0 bases removed from V and 9 bases from J, the gap between germline ends came to 15 bases. The CDR3 loop spans 14 amino acids. CDR3 loop: CASSESRAGKGQYF. DNA of the CDR3: TGCGCCAGCAGTGAGTCCCGGGCCGGGAAGGGGCAGTACTTC.

The chain is built from TRBV28 and TRBJ1-6, with TRBD1 as a possible D gene (5 bases). The CDR3 has 17 amino acids. The germline V gene encodes CDR1 MDHEN and CDR2 SYDVKM. V lost 2 bases and J lost 8, with 19 bases in between. CDR3 DNA sequence: TGTGCCAGCAGTTTAGGGGGGAACAGGTTAGCTTATTCACCCCTCCACTTT. Translation gives CASSLGGNRLAYSPLHF.

CDR3 residues: CASSLALALRYEQYF. In DNA form, the CDR3 reads TGTGCCAGCAGCTTAGCACTAGCCCTACGCTACGAGCAGTACTTC. The genes are TRBV7-8 and TRBJ2-7; tentative D call: TRBD2 (6 bases). The CDR3 contains 15 residues. The V gene lost 0 bases and the J gene lost 3 bases, with 12 bases spanning the gap. CDR1 and CDR2 (germline): SGHVS, FQNEAQ.

The chain uses TRBV28 and TRBJ2-2; 8 bases match TRBD1. The CDR3 covers 18 residues. Trimming cost V 2 bases and J 2 bases; bases outside gene matches: 10. CDR1 is MDHEN and CDR2 is SYDVKM in the germline V gene. The CDR3 bases are TGTGCCAGCAGTTTACCCGGACAGGGTAGATACAACACCGGGGAGCTGTTTTTT. The encoded protein is CASSLPGQGRYNTGELFF.

V is TRBV11-2 and J is TRBJ2-5, with D perhaps matching TRBD1 or TRBD2 (5 bases each). Germline V CDR1 and CDR2: SGHAT, FQNNGV. There are 12 residues in the CDR3. The V end was cut by 5 bases, the J end by 5 bases, with 9 bases between. In DNA form, the CDR3 reads TGTGCCAGCAGCCTGGGACCGGAGACCCAGTACTTC. This translates into CASSLGPETQYF.

The chain carries TRBV28 and TRBJ1-1, with 7 bases identical to TRBD1. V dropped 5 bases and J dropped 11; count of bases not matched to a gene: 8. The germline CDR1 and CDR2 sequences are MDHEN and SYDVKM. The CDR3 runs to 12 residues. The CDR3 reads CASSATGFGAFF. In nucleotides, the CDR3 is TGTGCCAGCAGTGCGACAGGGTTCGGGGCTTTCTTT.